This T cell receptor (beta chain) was sequenced in a study of CD8+ T cells in alopecia areata. Study-level points and caveats: Within the top 100, expanded CD8+ clones significantly decreased with tofacitinib, as did scalp clonality. How baseline CD8+ expansion relates to response remains uncertain (there was one nonresponder).

As for this clone: Its specificity is unknown.

Noted treatment: oral pan-JAK inhibitor, 5-10 mg twice daily. Collected material from alopecia areata patients comprised lesional scalp punch biopsies and peripheral blood. cDNA reverse transcribed from extracted RNA served as the sequencing template. Clones were read by immunoSEQ multiplex PCR, and TCRdb kept only the in-frame ones, dropping some. The table has around 110,000 clones, about three fifths seen once. Trimming at V came to 1 base and at J to 2 bases, leaving 5 bases not matched to a gene. The germline V gene encodes CDR1 GTSNPN and CDR2 SVGIG (reference sequence). The CDR3 contains 15 residues.

The sample in question was CD8+ T cells sorted from blood, obtained at week 24, from a patient treated with tofacitinib. This sequence joins TRBV30 and TRBJ2-7, with TRBD2 identical over 10 bases. The clonotype comes from a human donor with alopecia areata. CDR3 coding DNA: TGTGCCTGGAGTGAGCGGGGGGGTAATCCCTACGAGCAGTACTTC. Protein product: CAWSERGGNPYEQYF.